A selection of T cell receptor beta chains follows, all from one sample in a study of OX40 agonist ivuxolimab in advanced cancers. The repertoire was sequenced with immunoSEQ multiplex PCR; TCRdb's copy has only in-frame clones and lacks some. Found here are under 6,500 clones, about four fifths of them singletons; the top ten hold around 13%. Sample: CD4+ or CD8+ T cells sorted from blood, taken in a trial of the OX40 agonist ivuxolimab. Source of these receptors: an adult with an advanced solid tumor such as melanoma, head and neck, liver or kidney cancer. CDR3s include the opening cysteine and the closing phenylalanine or tryptophan. D genes are given only for firm matches. Size is stated for part of the rows, as once, few or many counts, or as a class when the clone is expanded.

cdr3_nt,cdr3_aa,d_call,v_call,clone_size,j_call
TGCGCCAGCAGCCGGGGGACAGGGATGGGAGGAAACACCATATATTTT,CASSRGTGMGGNTIYF,TRBD1,TRBV5-1,few,TRBJ1-3
TGTGCCAGCAGCCACGAGTCTCTCCCCTCTGGAAACACCATATATTTT,CASSHESLPSGNTIYF,NA,TRBV5-7,NA,TRBJ1-3
TGTGCCAGCAGCTACGCAGTGGAAGCTTTCTTT,CASSYAVEAFF,NA,TRBV5-6,NA,TRBJ1-1
TGTGCCAGCAGCCGGGCCGGCGGAGAGACCCAGTACTTC,CASSRAGGETQYF,NA,TRBV6-1,once,TRBJ2-5
TGTGCCAGCAGCCCGAAGGTACTAGCTAACTCCTACAATGAGCAGTTCTTC,CASSPKVLANSYNEQFF,NA,TRBV11-2,NA,TRBJ2-1
TGTGCCAGTAGTATAGTTGCATCGCGAAGCAATCAGCCCCAGCATTTT,CASSIVASRSNQPQHF,NA,TRBV19,NA,TRBJ1-5
TGCGCCAGCAGCCAAGTAGGTCGTAGCTATGGCTACACCTTC,CASSQVGRSYGYTF,NA,TRBV4-1,NA,TRBJ1-2
TGTGCCAGCAGCCAAAGGGCGGGCGACACTGAAGCTTTCTTT,CASSQRAGDTEAFF,NA,TRBV5-6,once,TRBJ1-1
TGCGCCAGCAAGCGGGACAGCTTTTACGAGCAGTACTTC,CASKRDSFYEQYF,NA,TRBV10-2,once,TRBJ2-7
TGCGCCAGCAGCTTCGACCAGGGGGCGTCGGGCACTGAAGCTTTCTTT,CASSFDQGASGTEAFF,TRBD1,TRBV5-1,NA,TRBJ1-1
TGTGCCAGCAGCCCCGGGACTCCCTACGAGCAGTACTTC,CASSPGTPYEQYF,NA,TRBV9,few,TRBJ2-7
TGTGCCAGCAGCCCCGGGACAGGAGCTTACGAGCAGTACTTC,CASSPGTGAYEQYF,TRBD1,TRBV28,NA,TRBJ2-7
TGTGCCAGCAGCTTAGTACTAGCGGGATCAGTTGAGCAGTTCTTC,CASSLVLAGSVEQFF,TRBD2,TRBV7-8,NA,TRBJ2-1
TGTGCCATCAGTGAGTCGATGGTGGGGGAGCGGACCGGGGAGCTGTTTTTT,CAISESMVGERTGELFF,NA,TRBV10-3,few,TRBJ2-2
TGTGCCAGCAGTCTCCGTCCGGGGGGAGATCAGCCCCAGCATTTT,CASSLRPGGDQPQHF,NA,TRBV27,few,TRBJ1-5
TGTGCCAGCAGCCAGGGAGACAATCAGCCCCAGCATTTT,CASSQGDNQPQHF,NA,TRBV9,NA,TRBJ1-5
TGTGCCACTTCGGGGGGCGCCTACGAGCAGTACTTC,CATSGGAYEQYF,NA,TRBV6-5,NA,TRBJ2-7
TGTGCCAGCAGTTTATGGGCTAGCGGGGTTGGAACCGGGGAGCTGTTTTTT,CASSLWASGVGTGELFF,TRBD2,TRBV27,once,TRBJ2-2
TGTGCCAGCAACAGGGGCGAGCAGTACTTC,CASNRGEQYF,TRBD1,TRBV7-8,few,TRBJ2-7
TGTGCCAGCTCCCGGGACAGGGGGAACGAGCAGTACTTC,CASSRDRGNEQYF,TRBD1,TRBV2,NA,TRBJ2-7
TGTGCCAGCTCCTCCCGCAGGGGAGGTCAGCAGTACTTC,CASSSRRGGQQYF,NA,TRBV7-6,NA,TRBJ2-5
TGTGCCAGCAGCTTATCCCCATCGGACGAGCAGTACTTC,CASSLSPSDEQYF,NA,TRBV7-9,NA,TRBJ2-7
TGTGCCAGCAGCTTGGGTGTTGAGCAGTTCTTC,CASSLGVEQFF,NA,TRBV5-6,NA,TRBJ2-1
TGTGCCAGCAGCGTGACAAACGACAGGTACACTGAAGCTTTCTTT,CASSVTNDRYTEAFF,NA,TRBV9,NA,TRBJ1-1
TGTGCCAGCAGTTCGGGACTAGCGGGGAAGAATGAGCAGTTCTTC,CASSSGLAGKNEQFF,TRBD2,TRBV27,NA,TRBJ2-1
TGTGCCAGCAGCTCCGGGACAGCAAACACCGGGGAGCTGTTTTTT,CASSSGTANTGELFF,TRBD1,TRBV7-9,NA,TRBJ2-2
TGTGCCAGCAGTCCTTGGCAAGACGGGGATTCACCCCTCCACTTT,CASSPWQDGDSPLHF,NA,TRBV6-1,NA,TRBJ1-6
TGTGCCAGCAGCATAGCGGGGTACCAAGAGACCCAGTACTTC,CASSIAGYQETQYF,TRBD2,TRBV7-9,NA,TRBJ2-5
TGTGCCAGCAGCTTAGATCCGGTATACTACGAGCAGTACTTC,CASSLDPVYYEQYF,NA,TRBV7-2,NA,TRBJ2-7
TGTGCCAGAAGCTTGGGGGTAGGAGAGACCGGGGAGCTGTTTTTT,CARSLGVGETGELFF,NA,TRBV5-3,few,TRBJ2-2
TGTGCCAGTAGTCTCAAAGGGACTCGCACAGATACGCAGTATTTT,CASSLKGTRTDTQYF,NA,TRBV19,large,TRBJ2-3
TGTGCCAGCAGCTTAGGATGGACACAGAATTCACCCCTCCACTTT,CASSLGWTQNSPLHF,NA,TRBV7-6,NA,TRBJ1-6
TGTGCCAGTAGTATATCCAGGGACTCCTACGAGCAGTACTTC,CASSISRDSYEQYF,NA,TRBV19,NA,TRBJ2-7
TGTGCCAGCAGGGGGACTAGCGGGAACTCCTACGAGCAGTACTTC,CASRGTSGNSYEQYF,TRBD2,TRBV27,NA,TRBJ2-7
TGCGCCAGCAGCGCGTCGGGTTACGAGCAGTACTTC,CASSASGYEQYF,NA,TRBV5-1,NA,TRBJ2-7
TGCGCCAGCAGCCCAAGGACTAGCCTTCGTGTGGAGCAGTTCTTC,CASSPRTSLRVEQFF,TRBD2,TRBV4-1,NA,TRBJ2-1
TGTGCCAGCAGCGTAGACGGCGGGGGGGCTCGCGAGCAGTACTTC,CASSVDGGGAREQYF,TRBD2,TRBV9,NA,TRBJ2-7
TGCAGCGTTCGGACCCCCCGTACTGATGCGCAGTACTTC,CSVRTPRTDAQYF,NA,TRBV29-1,once,TRBJ2-7
TGTGCCAGCAGTCAAACTAGCGGGGGGGTCTCCTACGAGCAGTACTTC,CASSQTSGGVSYEQYF,TRBD2,TRBV27,NA,TRBJ2-7